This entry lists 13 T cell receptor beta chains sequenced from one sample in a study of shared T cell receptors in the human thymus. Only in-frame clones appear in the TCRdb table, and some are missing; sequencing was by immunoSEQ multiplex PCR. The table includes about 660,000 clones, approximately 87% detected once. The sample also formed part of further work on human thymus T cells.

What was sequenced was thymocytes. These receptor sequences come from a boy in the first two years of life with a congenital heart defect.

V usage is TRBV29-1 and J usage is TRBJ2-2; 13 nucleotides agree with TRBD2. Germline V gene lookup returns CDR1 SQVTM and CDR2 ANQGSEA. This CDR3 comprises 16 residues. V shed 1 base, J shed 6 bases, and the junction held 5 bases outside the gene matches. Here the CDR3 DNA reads TGCAGCGTTGAAGGGACTAGCGGGAGAAGGTCCGGGGAGCTGTTTTTT. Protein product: CSVEGTSGRRSGELFF.

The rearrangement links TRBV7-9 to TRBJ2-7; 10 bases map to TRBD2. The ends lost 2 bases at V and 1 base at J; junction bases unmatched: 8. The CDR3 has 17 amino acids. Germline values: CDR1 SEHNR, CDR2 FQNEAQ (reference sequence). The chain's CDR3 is CASSLTASGSPSYEQYF. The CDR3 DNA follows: TGTGCCAGCAGCTTAACGGCTAGCGGGAGCCCTTCCTACGAGCAGTACTTC.

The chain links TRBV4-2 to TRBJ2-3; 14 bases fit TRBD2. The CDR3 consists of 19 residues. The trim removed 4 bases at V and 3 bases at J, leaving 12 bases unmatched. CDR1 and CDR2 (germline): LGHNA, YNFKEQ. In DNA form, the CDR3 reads TGTGCCAGCAGCCCCATAGGGACTAGCGGGAGAAAACAAACAGATACGCAGTATTTT. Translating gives CASSPIGTSGRKQTDTQYF.

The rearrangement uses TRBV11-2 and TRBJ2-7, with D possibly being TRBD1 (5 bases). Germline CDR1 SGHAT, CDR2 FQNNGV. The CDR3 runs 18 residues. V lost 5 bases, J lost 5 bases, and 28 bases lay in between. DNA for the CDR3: TGTGCCAGCAGCCCACGGACCGTCTGGGGCTTGAAGAGGAACGAGCAGTACTTC. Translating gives CASSPRTVWGLKRNEQYF.

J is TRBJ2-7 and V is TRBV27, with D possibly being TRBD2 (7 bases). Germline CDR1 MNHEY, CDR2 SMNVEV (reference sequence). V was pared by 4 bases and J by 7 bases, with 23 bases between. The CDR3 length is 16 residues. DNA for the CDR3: TGTGCCAGCAGTTACCAGGGGCGGGAGACGAAGGATGAGCAGTACTTC. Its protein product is CASSYQGRETKDEQYF.

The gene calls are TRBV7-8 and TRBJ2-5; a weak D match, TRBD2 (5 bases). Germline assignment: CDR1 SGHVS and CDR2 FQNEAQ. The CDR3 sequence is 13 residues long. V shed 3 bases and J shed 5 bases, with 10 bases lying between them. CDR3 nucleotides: TGTGCCAGCAGCTTCCCGGGAACCGAGACCCAGTACTTC. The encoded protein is CASSFPGTETQYF.

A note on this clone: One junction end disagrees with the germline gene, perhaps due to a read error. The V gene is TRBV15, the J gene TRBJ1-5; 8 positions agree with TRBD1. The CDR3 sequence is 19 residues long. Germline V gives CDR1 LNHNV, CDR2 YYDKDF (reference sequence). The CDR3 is CATSREPGQVFWPHQPQHF. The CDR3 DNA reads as TGTGCCACCAGCCGAGAGCCGGGACAGGTCTTTTGGCCGCATCAGCCCCAGCATTTT.

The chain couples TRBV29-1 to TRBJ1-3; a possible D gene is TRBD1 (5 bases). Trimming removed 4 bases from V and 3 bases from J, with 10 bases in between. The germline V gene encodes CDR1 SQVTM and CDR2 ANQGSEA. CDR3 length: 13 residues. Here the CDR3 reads CSVVGGGGNTIYF. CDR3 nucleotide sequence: TGCAGCGTTGTGGGGGGTGGTGGAAACACCATATATTTT.

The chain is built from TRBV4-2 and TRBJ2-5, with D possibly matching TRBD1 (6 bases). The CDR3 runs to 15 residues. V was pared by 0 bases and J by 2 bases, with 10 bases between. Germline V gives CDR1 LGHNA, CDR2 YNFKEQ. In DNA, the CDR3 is TGTGCCAGCAGCCAAGATAAGGGGGATCAAGAGACCCAGTACTTC. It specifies CASSQDKGDQETQYF.

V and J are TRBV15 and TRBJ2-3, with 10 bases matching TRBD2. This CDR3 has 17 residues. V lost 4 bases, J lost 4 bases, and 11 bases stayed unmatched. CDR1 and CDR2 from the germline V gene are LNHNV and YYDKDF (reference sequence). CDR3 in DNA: TGTGCCACCAGCACCTACTACCTAGCGGGAGAGTCAGATACGCAGTATTTT. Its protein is CATSTYYLAGESDTQYF.

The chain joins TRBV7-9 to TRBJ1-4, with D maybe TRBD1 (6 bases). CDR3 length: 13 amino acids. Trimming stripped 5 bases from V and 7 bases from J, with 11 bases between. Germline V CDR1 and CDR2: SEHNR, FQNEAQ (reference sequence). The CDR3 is CASSLRTVEKLFF. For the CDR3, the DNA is TGTGCCAGCAGCCTCCGGACAGTTGAAAAACTGTTTTTT.

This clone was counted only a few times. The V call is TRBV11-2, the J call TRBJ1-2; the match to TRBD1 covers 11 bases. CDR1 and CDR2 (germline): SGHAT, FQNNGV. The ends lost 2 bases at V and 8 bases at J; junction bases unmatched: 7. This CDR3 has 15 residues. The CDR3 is CASSLSGQGASGYTF. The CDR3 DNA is TGTGCCAGCAGCTTATCAGGACAGGGGGCGTCGGGCTACACCTTC.

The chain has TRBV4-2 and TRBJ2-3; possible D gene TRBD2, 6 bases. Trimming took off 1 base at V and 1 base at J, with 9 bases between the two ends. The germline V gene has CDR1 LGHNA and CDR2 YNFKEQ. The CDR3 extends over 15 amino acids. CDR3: CASSQGIAGTDTQYF. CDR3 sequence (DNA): TGTGCCAGCAGCCAAGGGATAGCGGGCACAGATACGCAGTATTTT.